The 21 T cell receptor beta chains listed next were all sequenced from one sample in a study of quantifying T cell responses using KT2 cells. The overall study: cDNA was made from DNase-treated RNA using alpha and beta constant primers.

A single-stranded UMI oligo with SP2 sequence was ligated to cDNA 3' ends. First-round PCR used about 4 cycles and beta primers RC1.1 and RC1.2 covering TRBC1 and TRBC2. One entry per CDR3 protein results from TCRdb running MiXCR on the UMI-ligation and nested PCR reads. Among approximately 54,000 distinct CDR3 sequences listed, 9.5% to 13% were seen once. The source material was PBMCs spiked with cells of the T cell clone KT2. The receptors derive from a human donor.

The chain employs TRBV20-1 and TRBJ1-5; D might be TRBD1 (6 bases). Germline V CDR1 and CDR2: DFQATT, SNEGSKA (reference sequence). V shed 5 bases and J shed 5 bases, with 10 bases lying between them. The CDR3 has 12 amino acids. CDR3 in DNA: TGCAGTGCTGAGGACAGAGATCAGCCCCAGCATTTT. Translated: CSAEDRDQPQHF.

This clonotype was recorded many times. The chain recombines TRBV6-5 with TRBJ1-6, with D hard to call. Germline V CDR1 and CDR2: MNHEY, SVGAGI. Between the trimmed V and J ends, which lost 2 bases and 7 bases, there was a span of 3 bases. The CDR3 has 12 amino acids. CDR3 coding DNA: TGTGCCAGCAGTTACGGGAATTCACCCCTCCACTTT. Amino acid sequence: CASSYGNSPLHF.

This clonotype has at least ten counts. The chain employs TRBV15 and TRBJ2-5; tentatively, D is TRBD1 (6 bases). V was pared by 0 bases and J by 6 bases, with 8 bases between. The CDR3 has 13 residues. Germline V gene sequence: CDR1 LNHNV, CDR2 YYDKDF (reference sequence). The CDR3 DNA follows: TGTGCCACCAGCAGAGAGACAGGACAGACCCAGTACTTC. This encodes CATSRETGQTQYF.

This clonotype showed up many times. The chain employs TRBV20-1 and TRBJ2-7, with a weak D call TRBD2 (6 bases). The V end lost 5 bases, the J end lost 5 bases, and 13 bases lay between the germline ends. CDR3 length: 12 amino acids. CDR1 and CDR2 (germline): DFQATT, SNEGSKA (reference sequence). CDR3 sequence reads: CSAAPTRNEQYF. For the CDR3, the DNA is TGCAGTGCTGCCCCGACTAGAAACGAGCAGTACTTC.

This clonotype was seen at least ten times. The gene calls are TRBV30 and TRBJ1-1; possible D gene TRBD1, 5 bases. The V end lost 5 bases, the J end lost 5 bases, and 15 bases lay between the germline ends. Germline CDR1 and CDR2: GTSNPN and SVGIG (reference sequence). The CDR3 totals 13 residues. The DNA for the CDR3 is TGTGCCTGGGCAAATCAGGGTCGGACTGAAGCTTTCTTT. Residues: CAWANQGRTEAFF.

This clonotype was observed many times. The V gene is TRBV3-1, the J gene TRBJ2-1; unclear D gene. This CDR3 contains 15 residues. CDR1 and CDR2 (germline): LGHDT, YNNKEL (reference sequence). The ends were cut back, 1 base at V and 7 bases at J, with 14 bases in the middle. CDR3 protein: CASSQGFTSGNEQFF. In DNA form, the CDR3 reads TGTGCCAGCAGCCAAGGCTTTACCAGTGGAAATGAGCAGTTCTTC.

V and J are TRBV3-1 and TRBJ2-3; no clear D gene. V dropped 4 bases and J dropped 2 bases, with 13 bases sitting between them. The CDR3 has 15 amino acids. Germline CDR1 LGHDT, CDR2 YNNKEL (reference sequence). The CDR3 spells CASSPPLTATDTQYF. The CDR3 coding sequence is TGTGCCAGCAGCCCGCCTCTGACTGCCACAGATACGCAGTATTTT.

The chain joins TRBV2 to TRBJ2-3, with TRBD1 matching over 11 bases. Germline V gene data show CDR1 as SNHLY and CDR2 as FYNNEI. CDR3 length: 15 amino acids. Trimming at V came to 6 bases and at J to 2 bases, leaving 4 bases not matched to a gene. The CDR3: CASRGQGAYTDTQYF. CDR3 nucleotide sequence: TGTGCCAGCAGAGGACAGGGGGCATACACAGATACGCAGTATTTT.

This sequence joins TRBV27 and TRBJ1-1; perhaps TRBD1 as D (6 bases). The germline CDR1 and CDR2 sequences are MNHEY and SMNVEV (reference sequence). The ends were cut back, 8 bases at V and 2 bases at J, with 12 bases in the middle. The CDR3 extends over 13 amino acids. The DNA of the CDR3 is TGTGCCAGCGGAGGACAGCCCAACACTGAAGCTTTCTTT. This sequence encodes CASGGQPNTEAFF.

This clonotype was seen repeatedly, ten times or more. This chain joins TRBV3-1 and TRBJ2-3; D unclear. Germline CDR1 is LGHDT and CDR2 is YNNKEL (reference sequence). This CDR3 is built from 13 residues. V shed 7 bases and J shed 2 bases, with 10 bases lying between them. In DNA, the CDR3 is TGTGCCAGCAAGAGCCCCTACACAGATACGCAGTATTTT. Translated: CASKSPYTDTQYF.

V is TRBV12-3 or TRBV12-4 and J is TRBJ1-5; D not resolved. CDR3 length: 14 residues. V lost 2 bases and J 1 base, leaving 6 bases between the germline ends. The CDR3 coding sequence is TGTGCCAGCAGTTTAATGGTGAGCAATCAGCCCCAGCATTTT. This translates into CASSLMVSNQPQHF.

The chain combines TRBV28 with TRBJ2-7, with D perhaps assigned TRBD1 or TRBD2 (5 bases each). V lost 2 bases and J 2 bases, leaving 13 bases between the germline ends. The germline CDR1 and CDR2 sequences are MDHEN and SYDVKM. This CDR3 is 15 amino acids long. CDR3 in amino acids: CASSLKARGPYEQYF. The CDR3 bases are TGTGCCAGCAGTTTAAAAGCCCGGGGACCCTACGAGCAGTACTTC.

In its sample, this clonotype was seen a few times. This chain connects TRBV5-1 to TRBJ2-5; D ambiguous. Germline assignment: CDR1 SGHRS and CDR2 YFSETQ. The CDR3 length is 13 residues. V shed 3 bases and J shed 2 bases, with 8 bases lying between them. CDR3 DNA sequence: TGCGCCAGCAGCTCCGGGCCTCAAGAGACCCAGTACTTC. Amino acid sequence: CASSSGPQETQYF.

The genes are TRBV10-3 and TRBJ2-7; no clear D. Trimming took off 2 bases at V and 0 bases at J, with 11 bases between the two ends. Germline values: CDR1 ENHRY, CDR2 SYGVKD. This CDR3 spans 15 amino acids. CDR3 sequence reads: CAISEDGSYSYEQYF. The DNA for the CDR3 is TGTGCCATCAGTGAGGACGGTTCCTACTCCTACGAGCAGTACTTC.

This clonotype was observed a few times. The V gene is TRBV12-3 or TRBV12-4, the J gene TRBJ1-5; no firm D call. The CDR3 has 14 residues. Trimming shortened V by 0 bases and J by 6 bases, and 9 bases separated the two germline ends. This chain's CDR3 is CASSLASPSQPQHF. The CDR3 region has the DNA TGTGCCAGCAGTTTAGCGTCCCCCAGTCAGCCCCAGCATTTT.

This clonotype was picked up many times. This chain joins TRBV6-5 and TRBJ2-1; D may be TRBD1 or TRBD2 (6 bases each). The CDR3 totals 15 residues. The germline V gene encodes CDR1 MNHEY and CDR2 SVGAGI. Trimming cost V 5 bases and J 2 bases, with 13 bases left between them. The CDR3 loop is CASSRGVPPYNEQFF. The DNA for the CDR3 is TGTGCCAGCAGTAGGGGGGTCCCTCCCTACAATGAGCAGTTCTTC.

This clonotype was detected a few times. The CDR3 bases are TGCAGTGCTAGTTATGAGGGCTACACCTTC. Encoded protein: CSASYEGYTF. V usage is TRBV20-1 and J usage is TRBJ1-2; D is unclear. Trimming took off 3 bases at V and 8 bases at J, with 7 bases between the two ends. This CDR3 has 10 residues. Germline V CDR1 and CDR2: DFQATT, SNEGSKA (reference sequence).

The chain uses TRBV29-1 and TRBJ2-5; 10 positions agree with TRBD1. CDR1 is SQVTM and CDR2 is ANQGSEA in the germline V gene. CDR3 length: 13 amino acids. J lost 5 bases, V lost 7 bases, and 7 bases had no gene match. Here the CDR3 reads CSAWTGGGETQYF. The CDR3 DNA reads TGCAGCGCCTGGACAGGGGGGGGGGAGACCCAGTACTTC.

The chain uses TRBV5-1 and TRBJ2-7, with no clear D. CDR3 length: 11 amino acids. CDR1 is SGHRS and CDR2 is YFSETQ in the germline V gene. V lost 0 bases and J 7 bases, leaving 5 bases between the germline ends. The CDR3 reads CASSLAQEQYF. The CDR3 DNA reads TGCGCCAGCAGCTTGGCCCAAGAGCAGTACTTC.

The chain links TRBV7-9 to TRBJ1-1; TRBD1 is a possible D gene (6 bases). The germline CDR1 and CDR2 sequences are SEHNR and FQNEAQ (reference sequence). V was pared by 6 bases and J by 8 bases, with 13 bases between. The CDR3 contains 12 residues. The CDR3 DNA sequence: TGTGCCAGCAGGACCTCCGGGACAGAAGCTTTCTTT. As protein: CASRTSGTEAFF.

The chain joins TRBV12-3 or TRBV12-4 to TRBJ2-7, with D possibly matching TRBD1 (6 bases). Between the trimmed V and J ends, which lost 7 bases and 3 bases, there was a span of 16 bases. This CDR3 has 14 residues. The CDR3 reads CASNPSDSYYEQYF. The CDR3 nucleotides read TGTGCCAGCAACCCTTCGGACAGCTACTACGAGCAGTACTTC.